This TCR beta chain comes out of a study of blood T cells in healthy people across ages. Findings and caveats of the study: Unsorted PBMCs blocked a conclusive comparison of naive and antigen-experienced cells.

PCR was performed a second time for about 6 to 11 cycles using a sample-barcoded 5' primer and a J-beta primer mix. Each cDNA molecule received a tag from a template-switch adaptor that had 12 random nucleotides. A single record per CDR3 protein comes from TCRdb applying MiXCR to the 5' RACE reads. The sample holds approximately 1,000,000 distinct CDR3 sequences, over 35% seen once. V gave up 2 bases and J gave up 4 bases; unmatched junction bases: 6. Per germline, CDR1 SGDLS and CDR2 YYNGEE. The CDR3 consists of 17 residues. Notes on this clonotype: Its antigen is currently unknown.

Whenever a sample was processed, at least 6 million PBMCs were isolated. Total RNA extraction produced at least 5 micrograms (per sample) for the study. V usage is TRBV9 and J usage is TRBJ1-6; 10 bases line up with TRBD1. The TCR was taken from an older woman in good health. What was sequenced was blood. CDR3: CASSVGTGEEYNSPLHF. The CDR3 DNA sequence: TGTGCCAGCAGCGTCGGGACAGGGGAAGAATATAATTCACCCCTCCACTTT.